The 2 T cell receptor beta chains presented below share a single source sample, sequenced in a study of patients and donors after allogeneic stem cell transplantation (dated by TCRdb to the early 2020s). Libraries were prepared through RT-PCR. The run used a NextSeq 550. TCRdb reran the public reads through fastp at Q25 and MiXCR, keeping productive beta chains. Rows merge per CDR3 protein into single entries with the most common DNA and genes. This sample gives more than 150,000 distinct CDR3 sequences in total; less than 45% of them show up just once. Of the sample, 33% is held by the ten largest clones. What was sequenced was blood, either unsorted or a sorted T cell fraction (not recorded which). The receptor set was obtained from a human donor who was either an allogeneic HSCT recipient or a stem cell or donor lymphocyte infusion donor (not recorded which). It is not recorded whose cells these are; they may come from a transplant donor.

The chain has TRBV5-6 and TRBJ1-5; D might be TRBD1 (5 bases). The CDR3 length is 15 residues. V gave up 0 bases and J gave up 7 bases, with 14 bases separating them. Per germline, CDR1 SGHDT and CDR2 YYEEEE. CDR3 residues: CASSLAGRAGQPQHF. Written as DNA, the CDR3 is TGTGCCAGCAGCTTGGCCGGCAGGGCGGGCCAGCCCCAGCATTTT.

The CDR3 DNA reads TGTGCCAGCTCACCACCGCGGAACTCCTACGAGCAGTACTTC. Translating gives CASSPPRNSYEQYF. The chain combines TRBV18 with TRBJ2-7; D remains unclear. V lost 0 bases, J lost 0 bases, and 6 bases lay in between. There are 14 residues in the CDR3. Germline CDR1 and CDR2: KGHSH and LQKENI. Full variable domain (rest looked up from reference TRBV18 and TRBJ2-7): NAGVMQNPRHLVRRRGQEARLRCSPMKGHSHVYWYRQLPEEGLKFMVYLQKENIIDESGMPKERFSAEFPKEGPSILRIQQVVRGDSAAYFCASSPPRNSYEQYFGPGTRLTVT.